Detailed here is one TCR beta chain. This sample stems from a study of blood T cell repertoires in COVID-19. Study at large: Donors in the United States, Italy and Spain gave samples during acute or convalescent COVID-19. PBMCs, B-cell-depleted T cells, or T cells provided the cDNA or gDNA that made up the material.

The authors' processing: Nucleated cell counts were estimated from reference gene primer amplification. TCRdb's table, derived via immunoSEQ multiplex PCR, lists solely in-frame clones and lacks some. For V, J and clone size, that table is used; D and trimming come from the DNA. The sample holds some 150,000 clones; around nine tenths are singletons and the top ten take around 8.3%. The TCR comes from a woman aged 45-65 years with active or convalescent COVID-19. Sample: peripheral blood.

The chain's CDR3 is CASSLGGENTEAFF. Written as DNA, the CDR3 is TGTGCCAGCAGCTTAGGGGGGGAGAACACTGAAGCTTTCTTT. The chain carries TRBV3-1 (or the pseudogene TRBV3-2) and TRBJ1-1, with D perhaps TRBD1 (6 bases). The CDR3 runs 14 residues. The ends were cut back, 5 bases at V and 1 base at J, with 11 bases in the middle. The germline CDR1 and CDR2 sequences are LGHDT and YNNKEL (reference sequence).